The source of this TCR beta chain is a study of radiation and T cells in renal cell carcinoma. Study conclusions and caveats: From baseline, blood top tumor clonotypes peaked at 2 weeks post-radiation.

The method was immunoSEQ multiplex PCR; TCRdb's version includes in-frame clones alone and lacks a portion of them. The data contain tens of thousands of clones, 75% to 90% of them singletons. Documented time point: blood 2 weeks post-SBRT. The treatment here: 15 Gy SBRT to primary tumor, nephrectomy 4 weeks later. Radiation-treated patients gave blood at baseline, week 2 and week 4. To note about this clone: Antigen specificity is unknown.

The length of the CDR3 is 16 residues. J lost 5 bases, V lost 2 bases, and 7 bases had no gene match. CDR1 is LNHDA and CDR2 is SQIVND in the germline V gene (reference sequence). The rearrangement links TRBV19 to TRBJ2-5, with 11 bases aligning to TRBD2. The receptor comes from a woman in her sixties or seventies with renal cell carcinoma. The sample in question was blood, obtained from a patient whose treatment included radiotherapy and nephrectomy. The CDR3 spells CASSITSGSDRETQYF. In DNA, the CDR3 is TGTGCCAGTAGTATAACTAGCGGGAGCGACAGGGAGACCCAGTACTTC.